This passage covers 27 T cell receptor beta chains from one sample sequenced in a study of metastatic and nonmetastatic thyroid tumors. TCRdb re-processed the PCR reads through MiXCR. The sample has 24,000 or so clones, approximately 19% seen once; the top ten hold approximately 4.3%. There were no patients who had received any treatment before thyroid surgery. Sequencing input: blood. The receptors were gathered from a male donor with papillary thyroid cancer or a benign thyroid nodule (not recorded which). Some clones in this sample may be carry-over from other donors' samples.

By share, this clone ranks as medium-sized. This chain links TRBV27 with TRBJ1-5, with TRBD1 matching over 9 bases. The V gene end was trimmed by 5 bases and the J gene end by 5 bases; junction bases not matched to a gene: 4. The CDR3 runs 14 residues. Per the germline V gene, CDR1 is MNHEY and CDR2 is SMNVEV (reference sequence). Written as DNA, the CDR3 is TGTGCCAGCAGTCTCGGGACAGGGTATCAGCCCCAGCATTTT. This sequence encodes CASSLGTGYQPQHF.

The rearrangement joins TRBV7-9 to TRBJ1-2; possible D gene TRBD1, 5 bases. CDR1 and CDR2 (germline): SEHNR, FQNEAQ (reference sequence). The CDR3 has 14 amino acids. V lost 1 base and J 2 bases, leaving 8 bases between the germline ends. CDR3 DNA: TGTGCCAGCAGCTTAGGGGGGGGAAACTATGGCTACACCTTC. Its translation is CASSLGGGNYGYTF.

The sample holds many counts of this clone. The chain couples TRBV5-1 to TRBJ2-5, with D possibly TRBD2 on 5 matching bases. The CDR3 runs 15 residues. Between the trimmed V and J ends, which lost 2 bases and 4 bases, there was a span of 15 bases. Germline V lookup: CDR1 SGHRS, CDR2 YFSETQ. This CDR3 is CASSFRDPGSETQYF. CDR3 in DNA: TGCGCCAGCAGCTTCCGGGATCCAGGCTCAGAGACCCAGTACTTC.

This clone is categorized as medium-sized. V usage is TRBV25-1 and J usage is TRBJ2-7, with D perhaps matching TRBD1 (5 bases). V was clipped by 0 bases and J by 5 bases, with 11 bases between them. The CDR3 contains 14 residues. Germline assignment: CDR1 MGHDK and CDR2 SYGVNS. Here the CDR3 reads CASSEYTGSHEQYF. CDR3 bases: TGTGCCAGCAGTGAATATACAGGTAGCCACGAGCAGTACTTC.

The chain carries TRBV20-1 and TRBJ2-1; weak D call: TRBD2 (6 bases). V was pared by 6 bases and J by 6 bases, with 24 bases between. Germline CDR1 and CDR2: DFQATT and SNEGSKA (reference sequence). This CDR3 spans 16 amino acids. Here the CDR3 DNA reads TGCAGTGCCCCTGGACCGGGACTTGCGGGTCTCAATGAGCAGTTCTTC. Translating it yields CSAPGPGLAGLNEQFF.

This clone was found many times. The chain joins TRBV9 to TRBJ2-1; 7 nucleotides line up with TRBD2. The CDR3 is made up of 15 amino acids. The V and J ends lost 4 bases and 4 bases, in that order; junction bases with no gene match: 8. Germline CDR1 SGDLS, CDR2 YYNGEE. The chain's CDR3 is CASSSTPGLYNEQFF. The CDR3 coding sequence is TGTGCCAGCAGCTCAACCCCGGGACTATACAATGAGCAGTTCTTC.

The CDR3 nucleotides read TGTGCCATCGGGAGGGGTGGGAACACTGAAGCTTTCTTT. This gives the protein CAIGRGGNTEAFF. V gene TRBV10-3 combines with J gene TRBJ1-1, with D tentatively TRBD1 (5 bases). CDR3 length: 13 residues. CDR1 is ENHRY, CDR2 SYGVKD, per germline. Trimming took 8 bases from V and 1 from J, leaving 11 bases between them.

This clone was detected ten times or more. This chain uses TRBV5-1 with TRBJ2-2; 13 bases agree with TRBD2. This CDR3 is built from 17 residues. Germline V CDR1 and CDR2: SGHRS, YFSETQ. Losses at the gene ends were 4 bases for V and 5 bases for J; bases not matched to a gene: 8. The CDR3 nucleotides are TGCGCCAGCAGCACTGGGACTAGCGGGAAGGGGACCGGGGAGCTGTTTTTT. This sequence encodes CASSTGTSGKGTGELFF.

The chain joins TRBV7-3 to TRBJ2-7; 9 bases map to TRBD2. The V gene end was trimmed by 2 bases and the J gene end by 3 bases; junction bases not matched to a gene: 5. The CDR3 contains 15 residues. The germline CDR1 and CDR2 sequences are SGHTA and FQGTGA. The CDR3 DNA is TGTGCCAGCAGCTTAGCGGCTAGCGGGGTCTACGAGCAGTACTTC. Translating it yields CASSLAASGVYEQYF. Supplemented by reference TRBV7-3 and TRBJ2-7, the full variable domain reads GAGVSQTPSNKVTEKGKYVELRCDPISGHTALYWYRQSLGQGPEFLIYFQGTGAADDSGLPNDRFFAVRPEGSVSTLKIQRTERGDSAVYLCASSLAASGVYEQYFGPGTRLTVT.

CDR3 sequence reads: CASSQDLGDETQYF. The CDR3 DNA is TGCGCCAGCAGCCAAGACCTTGGGGATGAGACCCAGTACTTC. V gene TRBV4-1 combines with J gene TRBJ2-5; D is unresolved. CDR3 length: 14 residues. Germline lookup yields CDR1 MGHRA and CDR2 YSYEKL. V was cut by 0 bases and J by 5 bases, with 10 bases left in between.

J is TRBJ1-2 and V is TRBV12-5; 12 bases align to TRBD1. CDR1 is LGHNT and CDR2 is FRNRAP in the germline V gene. The CDR3 runs 17 residues. V lost 0 bases and J lost 4; bases outside the gene matches: 6. The CDR3 reads CASGLVTGTGGVYGYTF. Here the CDR3 DNA reads TGTGCTAGTGGTTTGGTTACCGGGACAGGGGGCGTCTATGGCTACACCTTC. The variable domain in full, completed from reference TRBV12-5 and TRBJ1-2, reads DARVTQTPRHKVTEMGQEVTMRCQPILGHNTVFWYRQTMMQGLELLAYFRNRAPLDDSGMPKDRFSAEMPDATLATLKIQPSEPRDSAVYFCASGLVTGTGGVYGYTFGSGTRLTVV.

Ten or more counts support this clone. This chain uses TRBV5-6 with TRBJ1-6; the D gene is possibly TRBD1 (6 bases). CDR3 length: 15 residues. V was trimmed by 2 bases and J by 6 bases, leaving 12 bases between them. The germline V gene encodes CDR1 SGHDT and CDR2 YYEEEE. In DNA, the CDR3 is TGTGCCAGCAGCTTATGGGGGGCGGGTAATTCACCCCTCCACTTT. Encoded protein: CASSLWGAGNSPLHF.

The V gene is TRBV2, the J gene TRBJ1-5; TRBD1 matches 7 bases. CDR3 length equals 14 residues. The V and J ends lost 5 bases and 5 bases, in that order; junction bases with no gene match: 6. The germline V gene has CDR1 SNHLY and CDR2 FYNNEI. CDR3 protein: CASSKERGHQPQHF. The CDR3 region has the DNA TGTGCCAGCAGTAAGGAAAGGGGGCATCAGCCCCAGCATTTT.

This clone occurred many times. Distinct nucleotide sequences in the sample also encode this CDR3. The chain combines TRBV30 with TRBJ2-7; either TRBD1 or TRBD2 may fit D (5 bases each). The CDR3 totals 14 residues. V lost 5 bases to trimming and J lost 5 bases, with 19 bases between them. Germline lookup yields CDR1 GTSNPN and CDR2 SVGIG (reference sequence). The CDR3 is CAWRGDGWQDEQYF. As DNA, the CDR3 is TGTGCCTGGCGTGGGGACGGCTGGCAAGACGAGCAGTACTTC.

This clone has a count of ten or more. The chain employs TRBV5-1 and TRBJ2-3, with D uncertain. This CDR3 is 11 amino acids long. Germline V CDR1 and CDR2: SGHRS, YFSETQ. V was clipped by 5 bases and J by 3 bases, with 4 bases between them. The CDR3 loop is CASRGTDTQYF. The CDR3 bases are TGCGCCAGCAGGGGGACAGATACGCAGTATTTT.

Concerning this clone itself: The conserved closing phenylalanine or tryptophan is absent in this CDR3, likely reflecting a read error. The DNA is omitted, as the CDR3 cannot be located on it reliably, and the CDR3 follows TCRdb's listing. This chain uses TRBV5-1 with TRBJ2-5; the table assigns TRBD1, which was not confirmed against the DNA. The germline CDR1 and CDR2 sequences are SGHRS and YFSETQ. The CDR3 comprises 18 residues, both ends counted. CDR3 sequence reads: CASSLAYLDRTGQETEYC.

The chain recombines TRBV7-8 with TRBJ2-3; 7 bases map to TRBD1. Per germline, CDR1 SGHVS and CDR2 FQNEAQ. V lost 4 bases, J lost 3 bases, and 4 bases stayed unmatched. The CDR3 runs 14 residues. The CDR3 bases are TGTGCCAGCAGCTGGGGACAGAGTACAGATACGCAGTATTTT. Protein sequence: CASSWGQSTDTQYF.

V gene TRBV20-1 combines with J gene TRBJ2-1; 8 bases fit TRBD2. The CDR3 length is 14 residues. V shed 5 bases, J shed 9 bases, and the junction held 12 bases outside the gene matches. CDR1 and CDR2 (germline): DFQATT, SNEGSKA (reference sequence). The CDR3 here is CSARLGGRFIEQFF. CDR3 bases: TGCAGTGCTCGGTTGGGCGGGAGGTTTATTGAGCAGTTCTTC.

This clone was recorded many times. J is TRBJ2-7 and V is TRBV11-2; TRBD2 aligns across 10 bases. The trim removed 6 bases at V and 3 bases at J, leaving 8 bases unmatched. Germline-derived CDR1 and CDR2 are SGHAT and FQNNGV. The CDR3 runs to 15 residues. DNA of the CDR3: TGTGCCAGCAGTCTGACTAGCGGGTCAAACTACGAGCAGTACTTC. Encoded protein: CASSLTSGSNYEQYF.

V and J are TRBV7-3 and TRBJ1-6, with D perhaps TRBD1 (5 bases). The CDR3 is 15 residues long. V was pared by 2 bases and J by 7 bases, with 12 bases between. The germline V gene encodes CDR1 SGHTA and CDR2 FQGTGA. The CDR3 region is CASSLEAGHNSPLHF. For the CDR3, the DNA is TGTGCCAGCAGCTTAGAGGCAGGGCACAATTCACCCCTCCACTTT.

This clone has ten or more counts. The chain has TRBV7-6 and TRBJ1-1; no definite D call. Germline CDR1 SGHVS, CDR2 FNYEAQ. CDR3 length equals 15 residues. V dropped 5 bases and J dropped 2 bases, with 15 bases sitting between them. The CDR3 nucleotides read TGTGCCAGCAGCCCTGTGGGGAAGGGCAACACTGAAGCTTTCTTT. This encodes CASSPVGKGNTEAFF.

This clone was seen more than once but under ten times. The rearrangement links TRBV7-2 to TRBJ2-1, with 10 bases identical to TRBD2. This CDR3 is built from 15 residues. V shed 5 bases, J shed 3 bases, and the junction held 4 bases outside the gene matches. Germline V gene data show CDR1 as SGHTA and CDR2 as FQGNSA. CDR3 in DNA: TGTGCCAGCAGCGACTCTAGCGGGGGCTACAATGAGCAGTTCTTC. Amino acids: CASSDSSGGYNEQFF.

This clone is labeled as medium-sized. The CDR3: CASSSTETLAYNSPLHF. CDR3 nucleotide sequence: TGTGCCAGCAGTTCGACCGAGACTCTGGCCTATAATTCACCCCTCCACTTT. V and J are TRBV27 and TRBJ1-6; no reliable D call. This CDR3 has 17 residues. In germline, CDR1 is MNHEY, CDR2 SMNVEV (reference sequence). Trimming stripped 4 bases from V and 2 bases from J, with 15 bases between.

The table lists this clone with many counts. The same CDR3 can be traced to other DNA sequences in this sample. The chain carries TRBV5-4 and TRBJ2-1; TRBD2 matches 7 bases. Germline CDR1 SGHNT, CDR2 YYREEE (reference sequence). The CDR3 length is 15 residues. The V segment lost 0 bases and the J segment 3 bases; nucleotides outside the gene matches: 3. Here the CDR3 reads CASSLVAGSYNEQFF. CDR3 sequence (DNA): TGTGCCAGCAGCTTGGTAGCGGGCAGCTACAATGAGCAGTTCTTC. Full variable domain (rest looked up from reference TRBV5-4 and TRBJ2-1): ETGVTQSPTHLIKTRGQQVTLRCSSQSGHNTVSWYQQALGQGPQFIFQYYREEENGRGNFPPRFSGLQFPNYSSELNVNALELDDSALYLCASSLVAGSYNEQFFGPGTRLTVL.

This clone was recorded many times. The chain employs TRBV5-4 and TRBJ2-1; TRBD2 aligns across 8 bases. Germline V gene sequence: CDR1 SGHNT, CDR2 YYREEE (reference sequence). V shed 2 bases and J 6 bases; nucleotides not matched to a gene: 1. The CDR3 has 13 residues. The CDR3 loop reads CASSFGTSNEQFF. DNA of the CDR3: TGTGCCAGCAGCTTCGGGACTAGCAATGAGCAGTTCTTC.

Note on this clone: At one boundary the junction diverges from the germline segment, which might be a read error. This chain connects TRBV11-2 to TRBJ2-2; 11 nucleotides agree with TRBD2. There are 19 residues in the CDR3. Per germline, CDR1 SGHAT and CDR2 FQNNGV. The CDR3: CASSLGASGRSVYTGELFF. Written as DNA, the CDR3 is TGTGCCAGCAGCTTGGGTGCTAGCGGGAGGTCTGTCTACACCGGTGAGCTTTTTTTT.

This clone was counted many times. A junction boundary mismatches the germline segment, possibly from a read error. The chain recombines TRBV7-7 with TRBJ2-5, with unresolved D. There are 14 residues in the CDR3. Germline assignment: CDR1 SSHAT and CDR2 FNYEAQ (reference sequence). The CDR3 is CASSQVGFQETQYF. The CDR3 nucleotides are TGTGCTAGCAGCCAAGTAGGGTTCCAAGAGACCCAGTACTTC.